The subject of this entry is one T cell receptor beta chain. Germline V gene data show CDR1 as SGHTA and CDR2 as FQGNSA. The CDR3 is 15 amino acids. The ends lost 5 bases at V and 1 base at J; junction bases unmatched: 4. As originally analysed: Researchers report that nucleated cell counts were estimated from reference gene primer amplification. Assay used: immunoSEQ multiplex PCR; TCRdb lists only in-frame clones, some missing. V and J calls and clone size are as listed in that table; D and trimming were resolved from the DNA. The table includes over 75,000 clones, 80% detected once. This entry is derived from a study of blood T cell repertoires in COVID-19. Study information: COVID-19 samples collected from the United States, Italy and Spain covered acute and convalescent phases. Sources were T cells, B-cell-depleted T cells, or PBMCs; the material itself was cDNA or gDNA.

This clonotype originated in a man aged 45-60 years who had recovered from COVID-19. V and J are TRBV7-2 and TRBJ2-1, with 8 bases fitting TRBD2. The sequencing input was peripheral blood. Here the CDR3 DNA reads TGTGCCAGCAGCCCACTAGCGGCTTCCTACAATGAGCAGTTCTTC. Translated: CASSPLAASYNEQFF. The whole variable domain, filled in from reference TRBV7-2 and TRBJ2-1, reads GAGVSQSPSNKVTEKGKDVELRCDPISGHTALYWYRQSLGQGLEFLIYFQGNSAPDKSGLPSDRFSAERTGGSVSTLTIQRTQQEDSAVYLCASSPLAASYNEQFFGPGTRLTVL.